Listed here is a single TCR beta chain. This specimen comes from a study of Ad26.COV2.S vaccination and SARS-CoV-2 variants. Described treatment: 15 to 20 received Ad26.COV2.S at low or high dose, single or two shots; about 5 received placebo; per-sample allocation not given. All samples were drawn on day 63, counting from the first vaccine or placebo injection. Clones were read by immunoSEQ multiplex PCR, and TCRdb kept only the in-frame ones, dropping some. The table has about 480,000 clones, around 85% seen once. Trimming removed 0 bases from V and 4 bases from J, with 10 bases in between. Germline CDR1 is GTSNPN and CDR2 is SVGIG (reference sequence). The CDR3 totals 14 residues.

The V gene is TRBV30, the J gene TRBJ2-1; D remains unclear. Sample: peripheral blood, taken in a trial of Ad26.COV2.S vaccine versus placebo. The TCR was taken from a person aged 18-65 years who received the Ad26.COV2.S COVID-19 vaccine or a placebo. The CDR3 spells CAWSVRPLYNEQFF. The CDR3, as DNA: TGTGCCTGGAGTGTACGTCCACTGTACAATGAGCAGTTCTTC.